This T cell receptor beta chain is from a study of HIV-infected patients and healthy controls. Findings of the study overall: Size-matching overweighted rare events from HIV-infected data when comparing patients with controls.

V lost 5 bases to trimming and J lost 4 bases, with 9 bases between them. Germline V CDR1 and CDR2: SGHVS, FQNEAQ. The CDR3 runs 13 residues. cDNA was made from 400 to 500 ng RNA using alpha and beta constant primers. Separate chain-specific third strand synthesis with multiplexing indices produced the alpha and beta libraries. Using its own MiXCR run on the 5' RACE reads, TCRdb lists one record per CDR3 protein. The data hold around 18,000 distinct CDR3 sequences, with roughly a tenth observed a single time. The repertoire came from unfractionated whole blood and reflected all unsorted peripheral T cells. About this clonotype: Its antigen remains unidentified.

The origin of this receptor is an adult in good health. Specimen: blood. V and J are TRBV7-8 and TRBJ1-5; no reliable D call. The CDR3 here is CASSPVANQPQHF. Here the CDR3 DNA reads TGTGCCAGCAGCCCAGTCGCGAATCAGCCCCAGCATTTT.